The 30 T cell receptor beta chains below were found in one sample sequenced in a study of blood T cells in healthy people across ages. The use of a sample-barcoded 5' primer and a J-beta primer mix characterized a second PCR of about 7 to 12 cycles. TCRdb reprocessed the 5' RACE reads via MiXCR and lists one record per CDR3 protein. The table lists 1,500,000 or so distinct CDR3 sequences, 35% to 45% of them singletons. What was sequenced was blood. Receptors were obtained from a woman younger than 30 in good health.

The chain uses TRBV6-5 and TRBJ2-1; D not resolved. V lost 7 bases and J lost 4, with 11 bases in between. Germline V gives CDR1 MNHEY, CDR2 SVGAGI. This CDR3 contains 13 residues. The DNA of the CDR3 is TGTGCCAGCAAACTCGGACGGTACAATGAGCAGTTCTTC. Its translation is CASKLGRYNEQFF.

The chain links TRBV6-5 to TRBJ2-1; D is possibly TRBD2 (6 bases). The CDR3 runs 16 residues. Trimming cost V 5 bases and J 7 bases, with 21 bases left between them. Germline V gives CDR1 MNHEY, CDR2 SVGAGI. CDR3 loop: CASSQPSEGARNEQFF. The DNA of the CDR3 is TGTGCCAGCAGTCAGCCTAGCGAGGGAGCTAGAAATGAGCAGTTCTTC.

The genes are TRBV29-1 and TRBJ1-1; no firm D call. Trimming pared 7 bases from V and 0 bases from J, leaving 12 bases between. Germline V gene data show CDR1 as SQVTM and CDR2 as ANQGSEA. This CDR3 comprises 13 residues. The CDR3 DNA follows: TGCAGCGCAGGATATAAGCTGAACACTGAAGCTTTCTTT. As protein: CSAGYKLNTEAFF.

In this sample, this clonotype turned up a few times. The chain has TRBV20-1 and TRBJ1-1, with 9 bases fitting TRBD1. Looked up from germline, CDR1 is DFQATT and CDR2 is SNEGSKA (reference sequence). The CDR3 spans 14 residues. The junction had 8 bases not matched to a gene; V was cut back by 3 bases and J by 6 bases. The CDR3 sequence: CSARETGGIAEAFF. The CDR3 DNA sequence: TGCAGTGCTAGGGAGACAGGGGGAATCGCTGAAGCTTTCTTT.

This clonotype appeared many times. The CDR3 reads CASSSYRGGLAGDTQYF. In DNA form, the CDR3 reads TGTGCCAGCAGCTCATACAGGGGAGGACTAGCGGGGGATACGCAGTATTTT. The chain joins TRBV7-2 to TRBJ2-3, with 12 bases aligning to TRBD2. The CDR3 has 17 amino acids. The V gene's germline CDR1 is SGHTA and CDR2 FQGNSA. Losses at the gene ends were 4 bases for V and 6 bases for J; bases not matched to a gene: 11. Drawing the rest from reference TRBV7-2 and TRBJ2-3, the complete variable domain is GAGVSQSPSNKVTEKGKDVELRCDPISGHTALYWYRQSLGQGLEFLIYFQGNSAPDKSGLPSDRFSAERTGGSVSTLTIQRTQQEDSAVYLCASSSYRGGLAGDTQYFGPGTRLTVL.

The gene calls are TRBV20-1 and TRBJ2-1, with 13 nucleotides matching TRBD2. Gene TRBJ2-7 matches the end of the DNA better, so the J call may be wrong. The germline V gene has CDR1 DFQATT and CDR2 SNEGSKA (reference sequence). The CDR3 is 17 residues long. CDR3 region: CSAPNPGTSGAYNEQYF. The CDR3 DNA follows: TGCAGTGCACCCAATCCCGGGACTAGCGGGGCCTACAATGAGCAGTACTTC.

V and J are TRBV7-2 and TRBJ2-1; D is unresolved. The V gene's germline CDR1 is SGHTA and CDR2 FQGNSA. The CDR3 length is 15 residues. Between the trimmed V and J ends, which lost 1 base and 6 bases, there was a span of 13 bases. The CDR3 coding sequence is TGTGCCAGCAGCTTAGAGTGGTTAGCTAGCAATGAGCAGTTCTTC. Translating gives CASSLEWLASNEQFF. Full variable domain (rest looked up from reference TRBV7-2 and TRBJ2-1): GAGVSQSPSNKVTEKGKDVELRCDPISGHTALYWYRQSLGQGLEFLIYFQGNSAPDKSGLPSDRFSAERTGGSVSTLTIQRTQQEDSAVYLCASSLEWLASNEQFFGPGTRLTVL.

This clonotype was seen a handful of times. The chain links TRBV7-2 to TRBJ2-7, with D unresolved. Germline values: CDR1 SGHTA, CDR2 FQGNSA. The CDR3 totals 13 residues. Trimming shortened V by 1 base and J by 3 bases, and 7 bases separated the two germline ends. CDR3 bases: TGTGCCAGCAGCTTAGTACTATTCTACGAGCAGTACTTC. It codes for CASSLVLFYEQYF.

This clonotype was seen more than once but under ten times. The CDR3 spells CASSLPGQAEFF. Here the CDR3 DNA reads TGTGCCAGCAGCCTACCCGGACAGGCCGAGTTCTTC. This chain joins TRBV11-2 and TRBJ2-1, with 7 bases aligning to TRBD1. CDR1 and CDR2 from the germline V gene are SGHAT and FQNNGV. The CDR3 extends over 12 amino acids. Trimming cost V 5 bases and J 14 bases; bases outside gene matches: 9.

This clonotype came up once. The chain employs TRBV29-1 and TRBJ2-7; D uncertain. Judging by the DNA end, TRBJ2-5 fits better; the J call may be wrong. CDR3 size: 14 residues. Germline CDR1 reads SQVTM; CDR2 reads ANQGSEA. The CDR3 nucleotides read TGCAGCGCTGCTCGTGTATCCCAGCAAGAGACCCAGTACTTC. It yields the protein CSAARVSQQETQYF.

The chain has TRBV20-1 and TRBJ2-7, with TRBD2 matching 9 bases. The V and J ends lost 1 base and 3 bases, in that order; junction bases with no gene match: 4. CDR1 and CDR2 (germline): DFQATT, SNEGSKA (reference sequence). This CDR3 region has 14 residues. The CDR3 reads CSARGGREGYEQYF. In nucleotides, the CDR3 is TGCAGTGCTAGAGGAGGGCGGGAGGGCTACGAGCAGTACTTC.

This chain's CDR3 is CSVPRGSSVTQYF. For the CDR3, the DNA is TGCAGCGTGCCCCGGGGAAGTAGCGTGACCCAGTACTTC. This chain links TRBV29-1 with TRBJ2-4; a weak D match, TRBD2 (5 bases). The better agreement between TRBJ2-5 and the DNA end casts doubt on the J call. The CDR3 sequence is 13 residues long. Germline loops: CDR1 SQVTM, CDR2 ANQGSEA.

This clonotype was observed a few times. The chain employs TRBV12-3 or TRBV12-4 and TRBJ2-7; D ambiguous. V lost 3 bases to trimming and J lost 0 bases, with 9 bases between them. The CDR3 is 14 residues long. This CDR3 is CASSFDGDSYEQYF. The CDR3 DNA sequence: TGTGCCAGCAGTTTTGACGGAGACTCCTACGAGCAGTACTTC.

The chain carries TRBV20-1 and TRBJ2-2, with 8 bases lining up with TRBD2. Germline V lookup: CDR1 DFQATT, CDR2 SNEGSKA (reference sequence). The CDR3 covers 15 residues. Unmatched junction bases numbered 9, after V lost 5 bases and J lost 4 bases. The CDR3 DNA is TGCAGTGCTCGGACGAGCGGGGGAATCACCGGGGAGCTGTTTTTT. Encoded protein: CSARTSGGITGELFF.

This clonotype turned up a few times. This chain links TRBV30 with TRBJ1-2; TRBD1 might be the D (6 bases). This CDR3 has 11 residues. The germline gives CDR1 GTSNPN, CDR2 SVGIG (reference sequence). Between the trimmed V and J ends, which lost 4 bases and 5 bases, there was a span of 8 bases. CDR3 residues: CAWTQGYGYTF. As DNA, the CDR3 is TGTGCCTGGACCCAGGGGTATGGCTACACCTTC.

The chain joins TRBV20-1 to TRBJ1-5, with 8 bases aligning to TRBD1. This CDR3 spans 12 amino acids. Germline-derived CDR1 and CDR2 are DFQATT and SNEGSKA (reference sequence). V lost 5 bases and J lost 7; bases outside the gene matches: 4. CDR3 loop: CSAPDREQPQHF. DNA of the CDR3: TGCAGTGCTCCGGACAGGGAACAGCCCCAGCATTTT.

The chain couples TRBV12-3 or TRBV12-4 to TRBJ2-4; 7 nucleotides align to TRBD1. The ends lost 6 bases at V and 13 bases at J; junction bases unmatched: 12. The CDR3 is 13 amino acids. The DNA of the CDR3 is TGTGCCAGCAGGGGGACAGTCGAGAGGGAGCAGTACTTC. This encodes CASRGTVEREQYF.

The table lists this clonotype with a few counts. The rearrangement joins TRBV7-2 to TRBJ2-2; a possible D gene is TRBD2 (5 bases). The germline CDR1 and CDR2 sequences are SGHTA and FQGNSA. Trimming removed 2 bases from V and 5 bases from J, with 15 bases in between. The CDR3 spans 16 residues. In DNA, the CDR3 is TGTGCCAGCAGCTTACTCAGATCGGGGATTACCGGGGAGCTGTTTTTT. Residues: CASSLLRSGITGELFF.

This clonotype showed up just a few times. The gene calls are TRBV5-1 and TRBJ2-3, with D perhaps TRBD2 (5 bases). Trimming removed 3 bases from V and 6 bases from J, with 14 bases in between. This CDR3 is built from 14 residues. The germline V gene encodes CDR1 SGHRS and CDR2 YFSETQ. CDR3 nucleotide sequence: TGCGCCAGCAGCTCCAGCCTAGCCCCGGATACGCAGTATTTT. This sequence encodes CASSSSLAPDTQYF.

In this sample, this clonotype turned up a few times. This sequence joins TRBV6-5 and TRBJ1-1; 11 nucleotides line up with TRBD1. The CDR3 has 14 residues. Germline lookup yields CDR1 MNHEY and CDR2 SVGAGI. V dropped 5 bases and J dropped 6; count of bases not matched to a gene: 5. CDR3 protein: CASSKDRGQAEAFF. Here the CDR3 DNA reads TGTGCCAGCAGTAAGGACAGGGGGCAGGCTGAAGCTTTCTTT.

This sequence joins TRBV20-1 and TRBJ1-5; no clear D. Trimming shortened V by 5 bases and J by 9 bases, and 17 bases separated the two germline ends. This CDR3 is 13 amino acids long. Germline values: CDR1 DFQATT, CDR2 SNEGSKA (reference sequence). CDR3 nucleotides: TGCAGTGCTCCCTCAGGAGGGCATTCGCCCCAGCATTTT. Translating it yields CSAPSGGHSPQHF.

Only a few counts were recorded for this clonotype. This chain links TRBV7-6 with TRBJ1-3, with D unclear. V lost 6 bases and J lost 0, with 12 bases in between. Germline CDR1 SGHVS, CDR2 FNYEAQ. CDR3 length equals 15 residues. CDR3 in amino acids: CASRQDPVSGNTIYF. CDR3 coding DNA: TGTGCCAGCAGACAAGACCCAGTCTCTGGAAACACCATATATTTT.

This clonotype was counted between two and nine times. The J gene is TRBJ1-1, the V gene TRBV3-1; D may be TRBD1 (6 bases). Trimming took 5 bases from V and 0 from J, leaving 13 bases between them. Per germline, CDR1 LGHDT and CDR2 YNNKEL (reference sequence). The CDR3 spans 15 residues. This CDR3 reads CASSNEQGVNTEAFF. In nucleotides, the CDR3 is TGTGCCAGCAGCAACGAACAGGGAGTGAACACTGAAGCTTTCTTT.

The chain has TRBV6-2 or TRBV6-3 and TRBJ2-5, with D possibly being TRBD2 (6 bases). The V and J ends lost 8 bases and 1 base respectively, with 11 bases between them. The germline V gene encodes CDR1 MNHEY and CDR2 SVGEGT. CDR3 size: 13 residues. CDR3 DNA: TGTGCCAGCGATACGGGACTCCAAGAGACCCAGTACTTC. Protein sequence: CASDTGLQETQYF.

The rearrangement uses TRBV4-1 and TRBJ2-4; D gene uncertain. The J call is uncertain, as TRBJ2-7 better fits the DNA end. Germline values: CDR1 MGHRA, CDR2 YSYEKL. The CDR3 runs 15 residues. The CDR3 is CASSQDPRSAYEQYF. The CDR3 DNA is TGCGCCAGCAGCCAAGATCCTAGGTCCGCCTACGAGCAGTACTTC.

Only a few counts were recorded for this clonotype. The chain employs TRBV11-2 and TRBJ1-2, with TRBD1 as a possible D gene (6 bases). V dropped 4 bases and J dropped 9 bases, with 15 bases sitting between them. The CDR3 has 13 amino acids. From germline, CDR1 is SGHAT and CDR2 FQNNGV. The chain's CDR3 is CASSSRRTDSYTF. For the CDR3, the DNA is TGTGCCAGCAGCTCACGGAGGACAGACAGCTACACCTTC.

This clonotype was seen a few times. CDR3 loop: CASSADGDTQYF. CDR3 nucleotides: TGTGCCAGCAGTGCCGACGGAGATACGCAGTATTTT. The chain couples TRBV18 to TRBJ2-3, with D unresolved. This CDR3 spans 12 amino acids. Trimming took off 8 bases at V and 5 bases at J, with 11 bases between the two ends. From germline, CDR1 is KGHSH and CDR2 LQKENI.

There are a few counts of this clonotype. The CDR3 DNA reads TGTGCCATCAGGAGGGGCCTACAGGGTACGTCTTCCAATGAGCAGTTCTTC. Translated: CAIRRGLQGTSSNEQFF. The chain uses TRBV10-3 and TRBJ2-1; D is possibly TRBD1 (6 bases). CDR1 is ENHRY, CDR2 SYGVKD, per germline. V was clipped by 6 bases and J by 6 bases, with 24 bases between them. CDR3 size: 17 residues.

This clonotype was counted between two and nine times. The gene calls are TRBV12-3 or TRBV12-4 and TRBJ1-2; unclear D gene. This CDR3 is built from 17 residues. V was pared by 6 bases and J by 2 bases, with 22 bases between. The CDR3 region is CASSPLWSEAPNYGYTF. DNA of the CDR3: TGTGCCAGCAGCCCTTTATGGTCAGAGGCCCCCAACTATGGCTACACCTTC.

The chain uses TRBV10-3 and TRBJ2-3; the D call may be TRBD1 or TRBD2 (7 bases each). V lost 6 bases to trimming and J lost 10 bases, with 14 bases between them. The germline gives CDR1 ENHRY, CDR2 SYGVKD. This CDR3 spans 12 amino acids. CDR3 amino acids: CAIRGGTASQYF. The CDR3, as DNA: TGTGCCATCAGGGGGGGGACAGCCTCGCAGTATTTT.